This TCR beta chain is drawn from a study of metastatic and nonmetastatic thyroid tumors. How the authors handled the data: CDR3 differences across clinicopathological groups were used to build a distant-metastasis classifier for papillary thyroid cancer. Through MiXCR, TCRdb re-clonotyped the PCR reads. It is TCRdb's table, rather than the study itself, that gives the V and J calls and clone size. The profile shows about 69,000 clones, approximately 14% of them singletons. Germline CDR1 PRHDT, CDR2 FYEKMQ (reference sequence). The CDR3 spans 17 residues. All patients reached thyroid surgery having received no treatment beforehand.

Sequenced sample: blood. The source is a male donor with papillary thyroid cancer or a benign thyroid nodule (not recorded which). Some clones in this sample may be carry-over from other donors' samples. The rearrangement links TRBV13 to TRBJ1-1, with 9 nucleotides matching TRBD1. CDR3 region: CASGPVPGQGGETEAFF. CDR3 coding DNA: TGTGCAAGCGGCCCAGTCCCGGGACAGGGTGGGGAGACTGAAGCTTTCTTT.